Listed below are T cell receptor beta chains from one sample, sequenced in a study of cytomegalovirus exposure and HLA in healthy donors. Repertoires were generated with immunoSEQ multiplex PCR, while TCRdb's copy carries only in-frame clones and drops some. The table has around 150,000 clones, over 75% seen once. What was sequenced was PBMCs. The receptors were gathered from a man aged 45-65 years in good health and CMV-seropositive. Each CDR3 is given with its conserved first and last residue. The D gene is left open where the match is weak. For some rows the clone size is stated as once, few or many, or as a class when expanded; others skip it.

V gene: TRBV19; D gene: TRBD1; J gene: TRBJ2-3; clone size: NA; CDR3 DNA: TGTGCCAGTAGTACGGGACAGGGGTTAGGTACGCAGTATTTT; CDR3 protein: CASSTGQGLGTQYF
V gene: TRBV5-1; D gene: TRBD2; J gene: TRBJ2-5; clone size: NA; CDR3 DNA: TGCGCCAGCAGCTCGGTAACTAGCGGGGGAACGGAGACCCAGTACTTC; CDR3 protein: CASSSVTSGGTETQYF
V gene: TRBV7-9; D gene: NA; J gene: TRBJ2-7; clone size: NA; CDR3 DNA: TGTGCCAGCAGCTTCGTTATCGGGCTAGCTTACGAGCAGTACTTC; CDR3 protein: CASSFVIGLAYEQYF
V gene: TRBV27; D gene: NA; J gene: TRBJ2-3; clone size: once; CDR3 DNA: TGTGCCAGCAGTTTGGAGGAGAGCACAGATACGCAGTATTTT; CDR3 protein: CASSLEESTDTQYF
V gene: TRBV15; D gene: TRBD2; J gene: TRBJ2-2; clone size: NA; CDR3 DNA: TGTGCCACCAGCAGATCTAGCGGCCGGAACACCGGGGAGCTGTTTTTT; CDR3 protein: CATSRSSGRNTGELFF
V gene: TRBV5-6; D gene: TRBD1; J gene: TRBJ2-3; clone size: NA; CDR3 DNA: TGTGCCAGCAGCTTCCGGGACAGGGTAGATACGCAGTATTTT; CDR3 protein: CASSFRDRVDTQYF
V gene: TRBV7-9; D gene: NA; J gene: TRBJ2-2; clone size: NA; CDR3 DNA: TGTTCCAGCAGCTACCAGGGTAACACCGGGGAGCTGTTTTTT; CDR3 protein: CSSSYQGNTGELFF
V gene: TRBV6-5; D gene: TRBD1; J gene: TRBJ1-5; clone size: NA; CDR3 DNA: TGTGCCAGCAAGGCAGGCAGGGGGGAAAATCAGCCCCAGCATTTT; CDR3 protein: CASKAGRGENQPQHF
V gene: TRBV5-6; D gene: TRBD1; J gene: TRBJ1-2; clone size: NA; CDR3 DNA: TGTGCCAGCAGCTTGGGGACATTGGACAGGGGCGCGGGTGGCTACACCTTC; CDR3 protein: CASSLGTLDRGAGGYTF
V gene: TRBV13; D gene: NA; J gene: TRBJ2-3; clone size: NA; CDR3 DNA: TGTGCCAGCAGCCTCACTAGGGTTTCTGGCACAGATACGCAGTATTTT; CDR3 protein: CASSLTRVSGTDTQYF
V gene: TRBV7-6; D gene: NA; J gene: TRBJ2-1; clone size: NA; CDR3 DNA: TGTGCCAGCAGCCGCGGAGGGACTGTCAATGAGCAGTTCTTC; CDR3 protein: CASSRGGTVNEQFF
V gene: TRBV28; D gene: NA; J gene: TRBJ1-6; clone size: NA; CDR3 DNA: TGTGCCAGCAGTTTAGTGAGCTCCTATAATTCACCCCTCCACTTT; CDR3 protein: CASSLVSSYNSPLHF
V gene: TRBV7-6; D gene: NA; J gene: TRBJ1-1; clone size: NA; CDR3 DNA: TGTGCCAGCAGAAGTATCAGGGGTCGAGGGAACACTGAAGCTTTCTTT; CDR3 protein: CASRSIRGRGNTEAFF
V gene: TRBV10-3; D gene: TRBD1; J gene: TRBJ1-5; clone size: NA; CDR3 DNA: TGTGCCATCAGTGAGTTACAGGGGAATCAGCCCCAGCATTTT; CDR3 protein: CAISELQGNQPQHF
V gene: TRBV9; D gene: NA; J gene: TRBJ1-2; clone size: NA; CDR3 DNA: TGTGCCAGCAGCCCCGACAGGCGCCGCGGCTACACCTTC; CDR3 protein: CASSPDRRRGYTF
V gene: TRBV7-6; D gene: TRBD2; J gene: TRBJ2-5; clone size: NA; CDR3 DNA: TGTGCCAGCAGCCCCCGGACTAGCGGGACCCAGTACTTC; CDR3 protein: CASSPRTSGTQYF
V gene: TRBV7-3; D gene: TRBD1; J gene: TRBJ1-5; clone size: NA; CDR3 DNA: TGTGCCAGCAGCTTAACGTCTATTTTATGCGGGTGGGACAGGGGGCTTGCGGGCAATCAGCCCCAGCATTTT; CDR3 protein: CASSLTSILCGWDRGLAGNQPQHF
V gene: TRBV7-8; D gene: TRBD1; J gene: TRBJ2-2; clone size: NA; CDR3 DNA: TGTGCCAGCAGTTCCACCGGGACAGGGAACACCGGGGAGCTGTTTTTT; CDR3 protein: CASSSTGTGNTGELFF
V gene: TRBV7-2; D gene: NA; J gene: TRBJ1-5; clone size: NA; CDR3 DNA: TGTGCCAGCAGCTTAGTAGCTGGTTTCAATCAGCCCCAGCATTTT; CDR3 protein: CASSLVAGFNQPQHF
V gene: TRBV5-1; D gene: NA; J gene: TRBJ2-3; clone size: NA; CDR3 DNA: TGCGCCAGCAGCTTCGGACGGGAGAGGGATACGCAGTATTTT; CDR3 protein: CASSFGRERDTQYF
V gene: TRBV7-9; D gene: NA; J gene: TRBJ1-1; clone size: NA; CDR3 DNA: TGTGCCAGCAGCGCCCAACAGGGGAACACTGAAGCTTTCTTT; CDR3 protein: CASSAQQGNTEAFF
V gene: TRBV7-6; D gene: NA; J gene: TRBJ1-6; clone size: NA; CDR3 DNA: TGTGCCAGCAGCCAAACCGGGACAAGTGGTAATTCACCCCTCCACTTT; CDR3 protein: CASSQTGTSGNSPLHF
V gene: TRBV19; D gene: NA; J gene: TRBJ1-3; clone size: NA; CDR3 DNA: TGTGCCAGTAGCTCGGTCGCTGGAAACACCATATATTTT; CDR3 protein: CASSSVAGNTIYF
V gene: TRBV28; D gene: NA; J gene: TRBJ1-5; clone size: NA; CDR3 DNA: TGTGCCAGCAGTGGGGCGCTCGGCAATCAGCCCCAGCATTTT; CDR3 protein: CASSGALGNQPQHF
V gene: TRBV5-1; D gene: TRBD2; J gene: TRBJ2-3; clone size: once; CDR3 DNA: TGCGCCAGCAGCCCCTGGAGCGGGGGGGCAACAGATACGCAGTATTTT; CDR3 protein: CASSPWSGGATDTQYF
V gene: TRBV4-3; D gene: NA; J gene: TRBJ1-1; clone size: NA; CDR3 DNA: TGCGCCAGCAGCCAAGACAGCTCCCCGGGCACTGAAGCTTTCTTT; CDR3 protein: CASSQDSSPGTEAFF
V gene: TRBV6-4; D gene: TRBD1; J gene: TRBJ2-2; clone size: NA; CDR3 DNA: TGTGCCAGCAGTGCCTCAGGGGGCGGCGGGGAGCTGTTTTTT; CDR3 protein: CASSASGGGGELFF